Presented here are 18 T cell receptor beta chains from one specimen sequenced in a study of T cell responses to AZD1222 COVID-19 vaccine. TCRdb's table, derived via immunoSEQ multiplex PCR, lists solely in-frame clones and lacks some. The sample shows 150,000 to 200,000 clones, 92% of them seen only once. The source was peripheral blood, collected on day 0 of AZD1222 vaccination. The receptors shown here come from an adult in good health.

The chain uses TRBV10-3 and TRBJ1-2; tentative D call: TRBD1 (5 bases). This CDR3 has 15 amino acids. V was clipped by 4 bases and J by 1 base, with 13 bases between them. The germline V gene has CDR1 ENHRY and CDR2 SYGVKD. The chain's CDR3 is CAISAGTEVNYGYTF. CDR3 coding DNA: TGTGCCATCAGTGCGGGGACGGAGGTTAACTATGGCTACACCTTC.

The CDR3 sequence is CASSLSRLAGIQETQYF. The CDR3 DNA sequence: TGTGCCAGCAGCTTAAGTCGACTAGCGGGGATCCAAGAGACCCAGTACTTC. The chain combines TRBV7-2 with TRBJ2-5; 11 nucleotides match TRBD2. Germline V lookup: CDR1 SGHTA, CDR2 FQGNSA. The CDR3 consists of 17 residues. The ends lost 2 bases at V and 1 base at J; junction bases unmatched: 6.

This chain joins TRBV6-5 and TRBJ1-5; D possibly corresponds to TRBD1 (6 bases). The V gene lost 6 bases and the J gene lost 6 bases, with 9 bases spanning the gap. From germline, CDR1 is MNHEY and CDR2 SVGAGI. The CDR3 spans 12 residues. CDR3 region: CASRQGSQPQHF. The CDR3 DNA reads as TGTGCCAGCAGGCAGGGGAGTCAGCCCCAGCATTTT.

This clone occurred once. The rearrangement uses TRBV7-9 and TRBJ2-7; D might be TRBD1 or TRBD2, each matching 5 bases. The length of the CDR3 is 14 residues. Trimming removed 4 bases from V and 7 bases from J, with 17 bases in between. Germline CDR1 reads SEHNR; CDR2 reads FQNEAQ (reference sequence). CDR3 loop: CASSSPPGTGEQYF. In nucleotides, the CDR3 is TGTGCCAGCAGCTCCCCTCCAGGGACGGGGGAGCAGTACTTC.

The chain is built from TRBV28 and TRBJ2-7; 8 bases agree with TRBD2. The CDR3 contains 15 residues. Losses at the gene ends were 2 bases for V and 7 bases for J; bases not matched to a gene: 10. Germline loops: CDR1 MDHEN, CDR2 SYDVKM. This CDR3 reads CASSLPSGYLAEQYF. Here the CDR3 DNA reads TGTGCCAGCAGTTTACCTAGCGGGTACTTGGCAGAGCAGTACTTC.

Written as DNA, the CDR3 is TGTGCCAGCAGCTTAGGCTCAGGGTTTGAAGCTTTCTTT. Amino acid sequence: CASSLGSGFEAFF. The chain employs TRBV7-9 and TRBJ1-1, with TRBD1 as a possible D gene (5 bases). The V gene's germline CDR1 is SEHNR and CDR2 FQNEAQ (reference sequence). Deletions cut 1 base from V and 7 bases from J, with 10 bases between. There are 13 residues in the CDR3.

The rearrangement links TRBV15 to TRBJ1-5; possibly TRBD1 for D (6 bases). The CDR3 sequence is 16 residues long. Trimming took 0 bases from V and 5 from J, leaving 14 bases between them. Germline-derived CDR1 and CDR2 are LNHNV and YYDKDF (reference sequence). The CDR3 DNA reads TGTGCCACCAGCAGAGATCTGTGGACAGCGGATCAGCCCCAGCATTTT. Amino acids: CATSRDLWTADQPQHF.

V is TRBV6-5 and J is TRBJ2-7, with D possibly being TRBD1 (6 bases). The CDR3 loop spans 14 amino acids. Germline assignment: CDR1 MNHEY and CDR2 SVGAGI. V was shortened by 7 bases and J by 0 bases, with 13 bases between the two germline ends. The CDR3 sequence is CASNLDRSSYEQYF. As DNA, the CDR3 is TGTGCCAGCAATCTCGACAGGAGCTCCTACGAGCAGTACTTC.

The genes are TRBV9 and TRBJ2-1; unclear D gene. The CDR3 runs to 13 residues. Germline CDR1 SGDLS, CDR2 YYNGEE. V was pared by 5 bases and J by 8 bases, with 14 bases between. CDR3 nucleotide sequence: TGTGCCAGCAGTGCCTGGGCTCGGGATGAGCAGTTCTTC. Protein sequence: CASSAWARDEQFF.

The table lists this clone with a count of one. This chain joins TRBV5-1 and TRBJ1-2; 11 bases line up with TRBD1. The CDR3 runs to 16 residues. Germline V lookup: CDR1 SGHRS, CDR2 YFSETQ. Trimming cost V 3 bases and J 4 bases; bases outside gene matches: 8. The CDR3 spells CASSSLGTGGVYGYTF. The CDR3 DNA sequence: TGCGCCAGCAGCTCCCTCGGGACAGGGGGTGTCTATGGCTACACCTTC. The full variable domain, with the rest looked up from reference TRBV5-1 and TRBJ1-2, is KAGVTQTPRYLIKTRGQQVTLSCSPISGHRSVSWYQQTPGQGLQFLFEYFSETQRNKGNFPGRFSGRQFSNSRSEMNVSTLELGDSALYLCASSSLGTGGVYGYTFGSGTRLTVV.

CDR3 sequence reads: CASSQEREGTDTQYF. In nucleotides, the CDR3 is TGTGCCAGCAGCCAAGAGCGGGAGGGCACAGATACGCAGTATTTT. The rearrangement uses TRBV4-2 and TRBJ2-3; 8 positions match TRBD2. V was clipped by 0 bases and J by 1 base; unmatched bases: 0. Germline loops: CDR1 LGHNA, CDR2 YNFKEQ. The CDR3 runs to 15 residues.

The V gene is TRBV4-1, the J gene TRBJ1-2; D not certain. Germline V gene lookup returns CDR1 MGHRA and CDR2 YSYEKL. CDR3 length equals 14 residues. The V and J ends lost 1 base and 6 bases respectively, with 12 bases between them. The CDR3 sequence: CASSQVFQVHGYTF. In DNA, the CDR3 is TGCGCCAGCAGCCAAGTTTTTCAGGTTCATGGCTACACCTTC.

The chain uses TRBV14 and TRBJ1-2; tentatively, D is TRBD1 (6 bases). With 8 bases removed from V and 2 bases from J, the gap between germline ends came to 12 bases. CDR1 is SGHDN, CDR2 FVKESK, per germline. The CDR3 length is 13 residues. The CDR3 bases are TGTGCCAGCGGACCAGGGGCGAACTATGGCTACACCTTC. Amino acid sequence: CASGPGANYGYTF.

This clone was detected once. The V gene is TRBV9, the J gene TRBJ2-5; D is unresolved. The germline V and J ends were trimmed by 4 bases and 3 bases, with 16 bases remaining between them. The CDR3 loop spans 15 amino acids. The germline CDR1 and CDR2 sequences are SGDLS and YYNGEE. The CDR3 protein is CASSTAPGWEETQYF. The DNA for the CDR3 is TGTGCCAGCAGCACGGCCCCCGGATGGGAAGAGACCCAGTACTTC. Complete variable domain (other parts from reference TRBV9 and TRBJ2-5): DSGVTQTPKHLITATGQRVTLRCSPRSGDLSVYWYQQSLDQGLQFLIQYYNGEERAKGNILERFSAQQFPDLHSELNLSSLELGDSALYFCASSTAPGWEETQYFGPGTRLLVL.

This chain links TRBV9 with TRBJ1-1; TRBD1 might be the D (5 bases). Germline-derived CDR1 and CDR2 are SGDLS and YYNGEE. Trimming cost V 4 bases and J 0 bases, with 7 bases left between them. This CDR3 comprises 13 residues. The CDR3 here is CASSLDMNTEAFF. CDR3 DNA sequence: TGTGCCAGCAGCCTGGACATGAACACTGAAGCTTTCTTT.

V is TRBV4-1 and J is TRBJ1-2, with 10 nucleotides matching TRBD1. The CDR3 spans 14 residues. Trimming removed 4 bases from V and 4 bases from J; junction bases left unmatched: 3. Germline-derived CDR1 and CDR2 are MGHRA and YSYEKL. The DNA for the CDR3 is TGCGCCAGCAGCCGGGGACAGGGGAGCTATGGCTACACCTTC. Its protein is CASSRGQGSYGYTF.

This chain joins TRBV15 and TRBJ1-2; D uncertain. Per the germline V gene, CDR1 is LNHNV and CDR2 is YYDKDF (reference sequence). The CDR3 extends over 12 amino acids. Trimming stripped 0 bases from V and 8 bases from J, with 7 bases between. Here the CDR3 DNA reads TGTGCCACCAGCAGAGATCATTCGGGCTACACCTTC. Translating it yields CATSRDHSGYTF. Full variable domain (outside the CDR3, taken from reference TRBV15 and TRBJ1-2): DAMVIQNPRYQVTQFGKPVTLSCSQTLNHNVMYWYQQKSSQAPKLLFHYYDKDFNNEADTPDNFQSRRPNTSFCFLDIRSPGLGDTAMYLCATSRDHSGYTFGSGTRLTVV.

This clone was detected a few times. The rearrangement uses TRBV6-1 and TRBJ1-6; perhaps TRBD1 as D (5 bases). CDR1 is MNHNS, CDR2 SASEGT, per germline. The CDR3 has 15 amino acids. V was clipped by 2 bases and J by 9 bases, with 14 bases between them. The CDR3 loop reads CASSEHIGGSSPLHF. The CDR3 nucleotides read TGTGCCAGCAGTGAACACATCGGGGGGAGTTCACCCCTCCACTTT.